What follows is one T cell receptor (beta chain) and its context. Only in-frame clones appear in the TCRdb table, and some are missing; sequencing was by immunoSEQ multiplex PCR. The sample contains some 60,000 clones, 75% to 95% of which appear only once. The data originate from a study of T cell changes during pregnancy in multiple sclerosis. The source is a female donor in good health, enrolled as a control in a pregnancy study. The sample consisted of peripheral blood, taken in the first trimester of pregnancy.

The CDR3 coding sequence is TGTGCCAGCTCACCCGACACTGAAGCTTTCTTT. Protein product: CASSPDTEAFF. This chain uses TRBV18 with TRBJ1-1; D not certain. Per germline, CDR1 KGHSH and CDR2 LQKENI. CDR3 length equals 11 residues. With 3 bases removed from V and 3 bases from J, the gap between germline ends came to 2 bases.